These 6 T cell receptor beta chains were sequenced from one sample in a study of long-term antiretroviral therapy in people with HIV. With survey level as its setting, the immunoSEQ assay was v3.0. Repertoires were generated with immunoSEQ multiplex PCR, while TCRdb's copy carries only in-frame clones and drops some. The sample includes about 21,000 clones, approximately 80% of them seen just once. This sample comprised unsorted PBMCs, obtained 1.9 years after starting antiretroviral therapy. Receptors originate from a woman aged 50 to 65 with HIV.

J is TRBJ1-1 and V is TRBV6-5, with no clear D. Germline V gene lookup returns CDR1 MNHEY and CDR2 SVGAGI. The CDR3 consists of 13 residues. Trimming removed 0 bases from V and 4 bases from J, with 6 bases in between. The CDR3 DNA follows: TGTGCCAGCAGTTACTCGGCGGCCACTGAAGCTTTCTTT. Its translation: CASSYSAATEAFF.

CDR3 coding DNA: TGTGCCAGCAGCCTCGTGGGTATCAATCAGCCCCAGCATTTT. This gives the protein CASSLVGINQPQHF. This chain uses TRBV6-5 with TRBJ1-5; no firm D call. The germline V gene encodes CDR1 MNHEY and CDR2 SVGAGI. CDR3 size: 14 residues. V lost 6 bases, J lost 3 bases, and 12 bases lay in between.

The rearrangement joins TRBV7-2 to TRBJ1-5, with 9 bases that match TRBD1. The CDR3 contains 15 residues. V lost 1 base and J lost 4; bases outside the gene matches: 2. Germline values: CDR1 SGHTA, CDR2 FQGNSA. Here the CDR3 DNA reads TGTGCCAGCAGCTTAGGTGGACAGGGGAATCAGCCCCAGCATTTT. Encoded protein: CASSLGGQGNQPQHF.

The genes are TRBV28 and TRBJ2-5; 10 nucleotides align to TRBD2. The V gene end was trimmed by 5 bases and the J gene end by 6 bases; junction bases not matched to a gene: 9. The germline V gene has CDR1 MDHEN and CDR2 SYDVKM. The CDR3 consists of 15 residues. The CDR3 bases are TGTGCCAGCAGTCCGGCCGCAGCGGGGGGGCAGACCCAGTACTTC. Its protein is CASSPAAAGGQTQYF.

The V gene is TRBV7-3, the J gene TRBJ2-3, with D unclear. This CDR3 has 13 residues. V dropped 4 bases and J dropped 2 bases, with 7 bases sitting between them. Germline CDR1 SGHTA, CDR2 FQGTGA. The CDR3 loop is CASSSTVTDTQYF. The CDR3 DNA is TGTGCCAGCAGCTCGACTGTCACAGATACGCAGTATTTT.

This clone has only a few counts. In nucleotides, the CDR3 is TGTGCCAGCAGCCTCGGGACGGTAGCGAACTATGGCTACACCTTC. It translates to CASSLGTVANYGYTF. The chain recombines TRBV7-9 with TRBJ1-2; a weak D match, TRBD1 (5 bases). The CDR3 sequence is 15 residues long. V lost 5 bases to trimming and J lost 2 bases, with 15 bases between them. Germline CDR1 reads SEHNR; CDR2 reads FQNEAQ (reference sequence).